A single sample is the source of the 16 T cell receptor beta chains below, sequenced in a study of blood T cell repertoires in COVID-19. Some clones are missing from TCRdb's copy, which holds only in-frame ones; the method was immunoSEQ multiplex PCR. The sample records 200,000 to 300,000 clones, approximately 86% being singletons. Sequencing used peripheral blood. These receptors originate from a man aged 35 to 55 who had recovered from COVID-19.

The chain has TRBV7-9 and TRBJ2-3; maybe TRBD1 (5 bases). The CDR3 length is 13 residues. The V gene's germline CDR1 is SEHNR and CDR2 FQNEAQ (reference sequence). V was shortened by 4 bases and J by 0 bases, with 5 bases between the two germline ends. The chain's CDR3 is CASSSGSTDTQYF. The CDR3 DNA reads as TGTGCCAGCAGCTCAGGGAGCACAGATACGCAGTATTTT.

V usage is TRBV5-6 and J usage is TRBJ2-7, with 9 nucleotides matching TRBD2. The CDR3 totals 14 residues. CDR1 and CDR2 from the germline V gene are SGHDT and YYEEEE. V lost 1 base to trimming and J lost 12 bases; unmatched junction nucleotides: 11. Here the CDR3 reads CASSLNRLAEERYF. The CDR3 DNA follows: TGTGCCAGCAGCTTGAATCGACTAGCGGAGGAAAGGTACTTC.

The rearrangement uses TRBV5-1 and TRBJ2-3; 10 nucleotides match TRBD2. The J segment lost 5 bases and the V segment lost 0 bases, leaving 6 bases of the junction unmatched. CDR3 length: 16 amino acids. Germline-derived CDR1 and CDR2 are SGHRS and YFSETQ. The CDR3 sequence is CASSLASPSGGDTQYF. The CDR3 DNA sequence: TGCGCCAGCAGCTTGGCATCTCCTAGCGGGGGAGATACGCAGTATTTT.

CDR3 sequence: CASSVAIGNYGYTF. CDR3 nucleotides: TGTGCCAGCAGCGTAGCAATCGGGAACTATGGCTACACCTTC. V is TRBV9 and J is TRBJ1-2, with D unresolved. V was pared by 0 bases and J by 2 bases, with 8 bases between. The CDR3 loop spans 14 amino acids. CDR1 and CDR2 from the germline V gene are SGDLS and YYNGEE.

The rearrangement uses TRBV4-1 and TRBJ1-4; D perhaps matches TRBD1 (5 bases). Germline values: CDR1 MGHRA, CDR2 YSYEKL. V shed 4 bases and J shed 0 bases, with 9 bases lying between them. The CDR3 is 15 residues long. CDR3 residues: CASSPIQATNEKLFF. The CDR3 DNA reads TGCGCCAGCAGCCCCATACAGGCAACTAATGAAAAACTGTTTTTT.

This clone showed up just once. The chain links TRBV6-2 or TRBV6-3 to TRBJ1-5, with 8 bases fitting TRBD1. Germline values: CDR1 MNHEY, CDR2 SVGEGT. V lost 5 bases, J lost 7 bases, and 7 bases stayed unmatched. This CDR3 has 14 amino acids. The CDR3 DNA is TGTGCCAGCAGTAAAGACAGGGGTTTGCAGCCCCAGCATTTT. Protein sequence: CASSKDRGLQPQHF.

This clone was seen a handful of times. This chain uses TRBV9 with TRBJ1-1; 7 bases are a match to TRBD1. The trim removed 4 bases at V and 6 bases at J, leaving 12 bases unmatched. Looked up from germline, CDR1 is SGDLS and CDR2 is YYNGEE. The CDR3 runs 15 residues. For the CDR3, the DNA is TGTGCCAGCAGCTTAAGAGGAGGGGGCGGCCCTGAAGCTTTCTTT. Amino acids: CASSLRGGGGPEAFF.

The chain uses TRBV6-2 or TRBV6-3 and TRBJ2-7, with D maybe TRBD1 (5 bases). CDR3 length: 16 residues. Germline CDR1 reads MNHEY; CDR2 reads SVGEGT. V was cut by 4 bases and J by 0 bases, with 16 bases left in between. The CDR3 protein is CASSSINRWLSYEQYF. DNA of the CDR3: TGTGCCAGCAGTTCGATTAACAGGTGGCTCTCCTACGAGCAGTACTTC.

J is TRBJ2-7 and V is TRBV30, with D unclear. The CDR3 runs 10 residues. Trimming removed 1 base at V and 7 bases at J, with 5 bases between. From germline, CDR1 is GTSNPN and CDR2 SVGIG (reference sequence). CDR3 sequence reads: CAWSDWEQYF. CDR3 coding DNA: TGTGCCTGGAGTGACTGGGAGCAGTACTTC.

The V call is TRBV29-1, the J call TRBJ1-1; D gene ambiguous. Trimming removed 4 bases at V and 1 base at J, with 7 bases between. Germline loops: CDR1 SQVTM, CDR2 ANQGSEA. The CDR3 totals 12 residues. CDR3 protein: CSVAYTNTEAFF. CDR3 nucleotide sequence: TGCAGCGTTGCCTATACGAACACTGAAGCTTTCTTT. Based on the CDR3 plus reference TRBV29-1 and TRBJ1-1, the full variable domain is SAVISQKPSRDICQRGTSLTIQCQVDSQVTMMFWYRQQPGQSLTLIATANQGSEATYESGFVIDKFPISRPNLTFSTLTVSNMSPEDSSIYLCSVAYTNTEAFFGQGTRLTVV.

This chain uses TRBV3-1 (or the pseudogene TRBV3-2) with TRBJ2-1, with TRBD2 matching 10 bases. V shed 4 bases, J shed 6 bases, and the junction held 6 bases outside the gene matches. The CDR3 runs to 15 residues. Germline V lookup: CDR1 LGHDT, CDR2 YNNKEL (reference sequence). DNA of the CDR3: TGTGCCAGCAGCCGGGTGGCTAGCGGGGGCAATGAGCAGTTCTTC. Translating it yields CASSRVASGGNEQFF.

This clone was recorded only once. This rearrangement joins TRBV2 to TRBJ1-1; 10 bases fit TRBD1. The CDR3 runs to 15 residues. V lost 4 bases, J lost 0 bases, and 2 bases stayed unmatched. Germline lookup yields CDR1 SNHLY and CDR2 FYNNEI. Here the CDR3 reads CASSGTGGLNTEAFF. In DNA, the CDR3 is TGTGCCAGCAGTGGGACAGGGGGGCTGAACACTGAAGCTTTCTTT.

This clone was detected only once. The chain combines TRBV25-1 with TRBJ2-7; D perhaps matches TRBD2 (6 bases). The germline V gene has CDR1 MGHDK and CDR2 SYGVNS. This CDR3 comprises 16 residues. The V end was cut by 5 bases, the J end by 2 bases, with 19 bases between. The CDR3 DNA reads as TGTGCCAGCAGTCTAACAACTGGAGGGGTTCCCTACGAGCAGTACTTC. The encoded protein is CASSLTTGGVPYEQYF.

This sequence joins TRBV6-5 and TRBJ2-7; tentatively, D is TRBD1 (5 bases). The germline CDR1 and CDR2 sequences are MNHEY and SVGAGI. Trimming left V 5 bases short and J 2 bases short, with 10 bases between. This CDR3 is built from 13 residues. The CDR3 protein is CASSLGVPYEQYF. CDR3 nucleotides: TGTGCCAGCAGTCTAGGGGTTCCCTACGAGCAGTACTTC.

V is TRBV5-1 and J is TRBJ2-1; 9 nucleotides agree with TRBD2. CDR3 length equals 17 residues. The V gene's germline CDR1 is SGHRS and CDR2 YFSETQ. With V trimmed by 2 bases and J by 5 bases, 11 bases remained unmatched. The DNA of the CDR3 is TGCGCCAGCAGCTTCCGACCGGCGGGAGGGCTTAACAATGAGCAGTTCTTC. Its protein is CASSFRPAGGLNNEQFF.

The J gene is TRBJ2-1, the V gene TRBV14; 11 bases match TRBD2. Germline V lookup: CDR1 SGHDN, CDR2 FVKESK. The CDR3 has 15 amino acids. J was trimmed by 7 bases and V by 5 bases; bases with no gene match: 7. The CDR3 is CASSKIAGGPNEQFF. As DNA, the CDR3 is TGTGCCAGCAGCAAAATAGCGGGGGGGCCGAATGAGCAGTTCTTC.